The 20 T cell receptor beta chains given below trace back to one sample, sequenced in a study of CD8+ T cells in alopecia areata. Described treatment: oral pan-JAK inhibitor, 5-10 mg twice daily. Following RNA extraction, reverse transcription yielded cDNA that acted as the sequencing template. The method was immunoSEQ multiplex PCR; TCRdb's version includes in-frame clones alone and lacks a portion of them. The table shows about 210,000 clones, with more than 45% occurring only once. This sample comprised CD4+ T cells sorted from blood, obtained at week 4, from a patient treated with tofacitinib. The receptors derive from a human donor with alopecia areata.

This chain's CDR3 is CSVEGSGGNYEQYF. CDR3 nucleotide sequence: TGCAGCGTTGAAGGTAGCGGGGGCAACTACGAGCAGTACTTC. The chain is built from TRBV29-1 and TRBJ2-5; 9 bases align to TRBD2. Near its end, the DNA agrees better with TRBJ2-7, so the J call may be wrong. This CDR3 spans 14 amino acids. Germline CDR1 is SQVTM and CDR2 is ANQGSEA.

The chain uses TRBV5-1 and TRBJ1-2; 8 nucleotides align to TRBD1. V was pared by 3 bases and J by 8 bases, with 9 bases of the junction left unmatched. The CDR3 sequence is 14 residues long. The V gene's germline CDR1 is SGHRS and CDR2 YFSETQ. This CDR3 is CASSSGQAVGGYTF. CDR3 DNA sequence: TGCGCCAGCAGCTCGGGACAGGCCGTCGGAGGCTACACCTTC.

V usage is TRBV7-2 and J usage is TRBJ2-7; a possible D gene is TRBD2 (5 bases). The V end was cut by 5 bases, the J end by 6 bases, with 14 bases between. From germline, CDR1 is SGHTA and CDR2 FQGNSA. This CDR3 has 13 residues. Here the CDR3 reads CASSAEEVGEQYF. The CDR3 DNA reads as TGTGCCAGCAGCGCCGAGGAGGTGGGCGAGCAGTACTTC.

Only a few counts were recorded for this clone. The V call is TRBV7-9, the J call TRBJ1-4, with 7 bases that match TRBD1. Trimming at V came to 2 bases and at J to 1 base, leaving 1 base not matched to a gene. The CDR3 is 15 amino acids. Germline V gene lookup returns CDR1 SEHNR and CDR2 FQNEAQ (reference sequence). Here the CDR3 DNA reads TGTGCCAGCAGCTTAAACAGGGGAACTAATGAAAAACTGTTTTTT. Protein sequence: CASSLNRGTNEKLFF.

The chain recombines TRBV13 with TRBJ2-7; TRBD1 is a possible D gene (6 bases). The length of the CDR3 is 11 residues. V was trimmed by 5 bases and J by 11 bases, leaving 13 bases between them. CDR1 is PRHDT, CDR2 FYEKMQ, per germline (reference sequence). The CDR3 here is CASSNRDTEYF. The DNA for the CDR3 is TGTGCCAGCAGCAACCGGGACACGGAGTACTTC.

J is TRBJ1-3 and V is TRBV18; D unclear. V lost 0 bases and J 1 base, leaving 7 bases between the germline ends. This CDR3 spans 15 amino acids. Germline CDR1 and CDR2: KGHSH and LQKENI. Written as DNA, the CDR3 is TGTGCCAGCTCACCACCCAATACGTCTGGAAACACCATATATTTT. This sequence encodes CASSPPNTSGNTIYF.

The chain links TRBV7-2 to TRBJ1-2, with D perhaps TRBD1 (5 bases). Trimming shortened V by 1 base and J by 3 bases, and 15 bases separated the two germline ends. Germline CDR1 is SGHTA and CDR2 is FQGNSA. The CDR3 is made up of 16 amino acids. Here the CDR3 reads CASSLDSGGLDYGYTF. The CDR3 DNA reads as TGTGCCAGCAGCTTAGATTCCGGGGGGTTGGACTATGGCTACACCTTC.

V usage is TRBV30 and J usage is TRBJ2-7; D not certain. Trimming pared 2 bases from V and 3 bases from J, leaving 8 bases between. Germline V gives CDR1 GTSNPN, CDR2 SVGIG (reference sequence). This CDR3 region has 12 residues. CDR3 loop: CAWSMDHYEQYF. Here the CDR3 DNA reads TGTGCCTGGAGTATGGATCACTACGAGCAGTACTTC.

This sequence joins TRBV29-1 and TRBJ1-1, with a tentative D call TRBD1 (5 bases). The CDR3 is made up of 14 amino acids. Germline-derived CDR1 and CDR2 are SQVTM and ANQGSEA. V lost 7 bases and J 4 bases, leaving 19 bases between the germline ends. The CDR3 DNA sequence: TGCAGCGCGGCGAGTGGGGGAAGGAGCACTGAAGCTTTCTTT. Its protein product is CSAASGGRSTEAFF.

V and J are TRBV5-5 and TRBJ2-1, with 11 bases identical to TRBD2. Trimming cost V 1 base and J 6 bases; bases outside gene matches: 3. The CDR3 contains 15 residues. CDR1 is SGHKS and CDR2 is YYEKEE in the germline V gene (reference sequence). The chain's CDR3 is CASSLRLAGLNEQFF. CDR3 nucleotides: TGTGCCAGCAGCTTGAGACTAGCGGGGCTCAATGAGCAGTTCTTC.

This clone was detected only once. This chain uses TRBV11-2 with TRBJ2-5, with TRBD1 identical over 8 bases. The DNA end lines up better with TRBJ2-7; the J call may be wrong. The CDR3 consists of 15 residues. Germline CDR1 is SGHAT and CDR2 is FQNNGV. The CDR3 protein is CASSLGWTGSDEQYF. The CDR3 DNA is TGTGCCAGCAGCTTAGGTTGGACAGGGTCGGACGAGCAGTACTTC.

This clone was picked up one time. The chain is built from TRBV2 and TRBJ2-7; possibly TRBD1 for D (6 bases). The CDR3 is 14 amino acids. Trimming removed 4 bases at V and 5 bases at J, with 15 bases between. Germline CDR1 is SNHLY and CDR2 is FYNNEI. The CDR3 protein is CASSGDDRLHEQYF. The CDR3, as DNA: TGTGCCAGCAGTGGTGATGACAGGCTCCACGAGCAGTACTTC.

The rearrangement links TRBV11-2 to TRBJ2-6; D unresolved. The V end was cut by 1 base, the J end by 3 bases, with 7 bases between. CDR3 length: 15 amino acids. CDR1 and CDR2 (germline): SGHAT, FQNNGV. The CDR3: CASSLGVSGANVLTF. The DNA for the CDR3 is TGTGCCAGCAGCTTAGGAGTAAGTGGGGCCAACGTCCTGACTTTC.

The J gene is TRBJ1-5, the V gene TRBV2; D gene ambiguous. This CDR3 has 13 residues. The germline V gene encodes CDR1 SNHLY and CDR2 FYNNEI. Trimming pared 6 bases from V and 1 base from J, leaving 7 bases between. In nucleotides, the CDR3 is TGTGCCAGCAGGGATCAGAGCAATCAGCCCCAGCATTTT. Amino acids: CASRDQSNQPQHF.

In its sample, this clone was seen a few times. This chain uses TRBV19 with TRBJ1-1, with 7 bases matching TRBD1. V was clipped by 9 bases and J by 2 bases; unmatched bases: 6. The CDR3 contains 13 residues. Looked up from germline, CDR1 is LNHDA and CDR2 is SQIVND (reference sequence). This CDR3 reads CASSGQVNTEAFF. The CDR3 DNA follows: TGTGCCAGCAGTGGACAGGTTAACACTGAAGCTTTCTTT.

The chain is built from TRBV30 and TRBJ1-1; D is uncertain. Germline loops: CDR1 GTSNPN, CDR2 SVGIG (reference sequence). This CDR3 spans 13 amino acids. V lost 5 bases and J 2 bases, leaving 12 bases between the germline ends. CDR3 loop: CAWSTLLNTEAFF. The CDR3, as DNA: TGTGCCTGGTCGACTTTATTAAACACTGAAGCTTTCTTT.

This clone was picked up a small number of times. The chain employs TRBV19 and TRBJ1-5; D possibly corresponds to TRBD1 (6 bases). The V gene lost 5 bases and the J gene lost 1 base, with 24 bases spanning the gap. Germline values: CDR1 LNHDA, CDR2 SQIVND (reference sequence). This CDR3 comprises 19 residues. The CDR3 reads CASSSPGGAARISNQPQHF. The CDR3 nucleotides are TGTGCCAGTAGTTCCCCGGGGGGCGCAGCCCGTATAAGCAATCAGCCCCAGCATTTT.

This clone was seen a few times. The J gene is TRBJ2-7, the V gene TRBV7-3; tentative D call: TRBD2 (6 bases). The germline gives CDR1 SGHTA, CDR2 FQGTGA. The CDR3 contains 15 residues. V was cut by 5 bases and J by 3 bases, with 17 bases left in between. This CDR3 is CASSVKPGGIYEQYF. CDR3 bases: TGTGCCAGCAGCGTAAAACCTGGGGGGATCTACGAGCAGTACTTC. Supplemented by reference TRBV7-3 and TRBJ2-7, the full variable domain reads GAGVSQTPSNKVTEKGKYVELRCDPISGHTALYWYRQSLGQGPEFLIYFQGTGAADDSGLPNDRFFAVRPEGSVSTLKIQRTERGDSAVYLCASSVKPGGIYEQYFGPGTRLTVT.

This clone showed up just a few times. CDR3 in amino acids: CASSEGLYNSPLHF. The CDR3 bases are TGTGCCAGCAGTGAAGGGCTCTATAATTCACCCCTCCACTTT. The rearrangement joins TRBV25-1 to TRBJ1-6; no reliable D call. The CDR3 totals 14 residues. CDR1 MGHDK and CDR2 SYGVNS come from the germline V gene. With 2 bases removed from V and 3 bases from J, the gap between germline ends came to 5 bases.

V and J are TRBV2 and TRBJ2-3; D is perhaps TRBD2 (6 bases). V lost 7 bases and J lost 5, with 19 bases in between. The CDR3 length is 15 residues. From germline, CDR1 is SNHLY and CDR2 FYNNEI. The CDR3 spells CASTNWRGGGDTQYF. The CDR3 nucleotides are TGTGCCAGCACTAACTGGCGGGGTGGGGGAGATACGCAGTATTTT.